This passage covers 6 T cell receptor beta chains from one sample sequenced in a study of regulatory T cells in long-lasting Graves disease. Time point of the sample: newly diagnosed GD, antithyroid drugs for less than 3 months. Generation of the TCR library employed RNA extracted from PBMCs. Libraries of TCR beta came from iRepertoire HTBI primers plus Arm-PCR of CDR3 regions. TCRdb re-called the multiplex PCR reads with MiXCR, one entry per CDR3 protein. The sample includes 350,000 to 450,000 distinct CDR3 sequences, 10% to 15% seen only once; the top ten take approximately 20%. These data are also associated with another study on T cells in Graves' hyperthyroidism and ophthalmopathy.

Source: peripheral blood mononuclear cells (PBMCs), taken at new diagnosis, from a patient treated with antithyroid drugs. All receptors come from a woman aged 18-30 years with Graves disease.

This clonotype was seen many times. CDR3 loop: CASSPVEGLAQYF. In DNA form, the CDR3 reads TGTGCCAGCAGCCCAGTGGAGGGTTTGGCCCAGTACTTC. The V gene is TRBV7-2, the J gene TRBJ2-5, with D maybe TRBD2 (6 bases). The germline V and J ends were trimmed by 5 bases and 9 bases, with 16 bases remaining between them. CDR3 size: 13 residues. CDR1 and CDR2 from the germline V gene are SGHTA and FQGNSA.

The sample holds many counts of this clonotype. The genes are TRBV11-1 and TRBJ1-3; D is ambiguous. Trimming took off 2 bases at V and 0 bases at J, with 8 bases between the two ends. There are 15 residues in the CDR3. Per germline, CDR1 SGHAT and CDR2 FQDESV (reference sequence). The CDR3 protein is CASSLSETSGNTIYF. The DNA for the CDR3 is TGTGCCAGCAGCTTATCGGAGACCTCTGGAAACACCATATATTTT. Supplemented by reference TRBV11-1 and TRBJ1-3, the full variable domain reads EAEVAQSPRYKITEKSQAVAFWCDPISGHATLYWYRQILGQGPELLVQFQDESVVDDSQLPKDRFSAERLKGVDSTLKIQPAELGDSAMYLCASSLSETSGNTIYFGEGSWLTVV.

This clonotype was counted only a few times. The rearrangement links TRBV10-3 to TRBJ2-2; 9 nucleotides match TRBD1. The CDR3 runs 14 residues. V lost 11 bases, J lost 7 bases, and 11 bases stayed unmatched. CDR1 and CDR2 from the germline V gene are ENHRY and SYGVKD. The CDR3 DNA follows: TGTGCCGCCCTCTGGGACAGGGAGGACGGGGAGCTGTTTTTT. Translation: CAALWDREDGELFF.

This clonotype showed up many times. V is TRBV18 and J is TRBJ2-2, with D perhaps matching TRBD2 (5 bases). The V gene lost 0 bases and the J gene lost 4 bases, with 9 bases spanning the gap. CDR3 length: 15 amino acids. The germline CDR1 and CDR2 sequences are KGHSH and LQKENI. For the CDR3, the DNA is TGTGCCAGCTCACCACCGGTACGGGGCACCGGGGAGCTGTTTTTT. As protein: CASSPPVRGTGELFF.

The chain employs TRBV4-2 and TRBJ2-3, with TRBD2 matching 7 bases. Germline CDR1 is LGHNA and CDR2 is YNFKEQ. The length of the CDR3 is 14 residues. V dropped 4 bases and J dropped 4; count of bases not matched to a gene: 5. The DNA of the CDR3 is TGTGCCAGCAGCCCCCCGGGGAGGGCAGATACGCAGTATTTT. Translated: CASSPPGRADTQYF.

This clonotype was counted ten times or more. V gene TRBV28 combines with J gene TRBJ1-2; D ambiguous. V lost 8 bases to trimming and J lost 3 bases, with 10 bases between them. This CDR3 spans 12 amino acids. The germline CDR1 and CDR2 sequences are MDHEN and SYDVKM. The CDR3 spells CASGPPHYGYTF. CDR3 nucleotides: TGTGCCAGCGGGCCTCCTCACTATGGCTACACCTTC.